The text below deals with one T cell receptor beta chain. This clone's antigen is unknown. The input lacks base qualities; no much larger clone sits a single base away. The sample belongs to a study of CD8+ T cells in alopecia areata (dated by TCRdb to 2017 to 2018). Turning to the overall study: Treated patients were enrolled in an open-label pilot trial of oral tofacitinib at 5 to 10 mg twice daily for moderate-to-severe alopecia areata. Tofacitinib was given for 6 to 18 months, followed by 6 months of follow-up off drug to assess delayed response and recurrence. For the treated patients, the SALT score, which quantifies what percentage of scalp surface area is affected, served as the measure of disease severity. In both human patients and the C3H/HeJ mouse model, the study applied high-throughput TCRbeta sequencing to look at T cell clonal expansion in alopecia areata. Scalp tissue and sorted CD4+ and CD8+ peripheral blood T cells from patchy and totalis/universalis alopecia areata patients and from healthy controls were covered by human TCRbeta sequencing. Biopsies were taken from tofacitinib-treated patients at baseline and again at 4 and 24 weeks into treatment, and several of those patients also had a later scalp biopsy. Scalp clonality was compared among normal scalp (n=4), patchy alopecia areata scalp (n=8), and alopecia totalis/universalis scalp (n=8). The RNA source kit depended on sample type: the PAXgene miRNA kit for fixed scalp, the miRNeasy kit for PBMCs, and the RNeasy kit for mouse skin. TCRbeta CDR3 regions were amplified by immunoSEQ multiplex PCR using 35 Vbeta forward and 13 Jbeta reverse primers. The investigation overall reported the following: TCR sequences shared between patients were less clear than in mice, possibly partly because of HLA diversity in the patient population. Compared with normal scalp, lesional scalp, particularly in alopecia totalis/universalis, had higher clonality and more expanded CD8+ clones, which suggests antigenic drive. Scalp TCR repertoire analysis is complicated because resident alphabeta T cells in normal human skin are also sequenced, whereas mouse skin is dominated by gammadelta T cells. Because the treated cohort was small and had just a single nonresponder, larger studies are needed to establish links between baseline CD8+ expansion and response. Tofacitinib significantly lowered scalp clonality and the number of expanded CD8+ clones among the top 100 scalp clones. Many expanded lesional clones persisted in scalp and blood during tofacitinib treatment, which may partly explain relapse after stopping treatment.

The time point label, read with the paper, signifies: around 24 weeks on oral tofacitinib. The sample's treatment or condition label is to be understood as: oral pan-JAK inhibitor, 5-10 mg twice daily. Lesional scalp punch biopsies and peripheral blood were obtained from alopecia areata patients. PBMCs were separated by density centrifugation and stained for CD3, CD4 and CD8, after which CD4+ and CD8+ T cells were sorted on a FACSAria. The library was obtained by the immunoSEQ multiplex PCR assay. For TCR sequencing, RNA was extracted from every sample and reverse transcribed into cDNA to serve as template. SuperScript III was used for first-strand cDNA synthesis, primed with a 2:1 mix of oligo-dT and random hexamers. Amplification bias was assessed with a synthetic immune receptor repertoire, and residual bias was removed computationally. In the paper's pipeline: After raw reads were preprocessed to remove errors, the CDR3 was defined following IMGT conventions as running from the conserved cysteine to phenylalanine. Clonality was calculated as 1 minus Shannon entropy normalized by log2 of the number of productive unique TCRs. Whether each scalp clone was CD4 or CD8 was inferred by checking scalp TCRbeta sequences against the CD4 and CD8 repertoires from sorted blood. TCRdb limited this immuneACCESS table to in-frame rearrangements with V and J called. A share of clones is missing; checked studies link under half to unresolved V genes, and the rest is unexplained. The V and J calls and clone size are taken from that table; D and trimming were inferred from the DNA. Counted in this sample were 95,000 to 120,000 clones; around 54% of them appeared once. Clones ranked in the top ten supply 3% to 3.5% of the sample.

For CDR1 and CDR2, the germline V gene (reference sequence) lists SGHNT and YYREEE. Taken from cysteine to phenylalanine, the CDR3 has 14 residues. Only the CDR3 DNA stays, 42 bases, in frame from base 1. V is clipped by 0 bases and J by 5 bases, and the sequence between their germline boundaries is 11 bases long. Here the chain combines TRBV5-4 and TRBJ2-5; no D gene is confidently identified. The sample consisted of CD4+ T cells sorted from blood, taken at week 24, from a patient treated with tofacitinib. The clonotype originates from a human donor with alopecia areata. The nucleotide sequence reads TGTGCCAGCAGCTTGGCCTTACACCGGGAGACCCAGTACTTC. Translated, this is CASSLALHRETQYF.